The source of this TCR beta chain is a study of blood T cells in healthy people across ages. The use of a sample-barcoded 5' primer and a J-beta primer mix characterized a second PCR of roughly 6 to 11 cycles. In TCRdb, the 5' RACE reads were re-called with MiXCR into one record per CDR3 protein. This sample has roughly 1.5 million distinct CDR3 sequences; less than 45% occur once, and the top ten carry approximately 4.1%. This clonotype came up once. The target antigen is unknown. With 0 bases clipped from V and 7 bases from J, the junction kept 6 bases outside the gene matches. Germline CDR1 reads SGHRS; CDR2 reads YFSETQ. The CDR3 length is 16 residues. Broader study findings: Among long-lived donors, naive CD4+ cells were more numerous and diversity higher than in aged donors.

Per sample, at least 6 micrograms of total RNA were extracted. The source material was blood. This clonotype was sampled from a young woman in good health. The gene calls are TRBV5-1 and TRBJ2-7; 14 bases align to TRBD2. In nucleotides, the CDR3 is TGCGCCAGCAGCTTGGCGGGACTAGCGGGAGTGATTGAGCAGTACTTC. Its translation: CASSLAGLAGVIEQYF.